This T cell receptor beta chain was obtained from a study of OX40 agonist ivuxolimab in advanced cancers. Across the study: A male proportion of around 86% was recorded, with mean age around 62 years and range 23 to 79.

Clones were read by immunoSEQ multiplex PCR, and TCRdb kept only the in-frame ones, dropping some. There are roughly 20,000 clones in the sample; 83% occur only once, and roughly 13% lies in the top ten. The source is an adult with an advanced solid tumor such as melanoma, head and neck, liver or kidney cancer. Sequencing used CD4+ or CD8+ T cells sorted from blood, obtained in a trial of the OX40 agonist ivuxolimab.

In nucleotides, the CDR3 is TGTGCCACCACCTTCGGGACAGCTAATGAGCAGTTCTTC. Protein sequence: CATTFGTANEQFF. V and J are TRBV7-2 and TRBJ2-1, with TRBD1 matching over 7 bases. This CDR3 is 13 amino acids long. Germline values: CDR1 SGHTA, CDR2 FQGNSA. The ends lost 10 bases at V and 7 bases at J; junction bases unmatched: 10.